Listed below are T cell receptor beta chains from one sample, sequenced in a study of cytomegalovirus exposure and HLA in healthy donors. Some clones are missing from TCRdb's copy, which holds only in-frame ones; the method was immunoSEQ multiplex PCR. The repertoire includes roughly 230,000 clones, 80% to 95% of them detected once, and roughly 1.5% sits in the top ten. Sequenced sample: PBMCs. The receptors originated from a girl aged 2 to 10 in good health and CMV-seronegative. CDR3s include the opening cysteine and the closing phenylalanine or tryptophan. The order of the fields is J gene, D gene, CDR3 length, clone size, V gene, CDR3 DNA, CDR3 protein. D genes are given only for firm matches. Clone size, where shown, is once, few, many, or a class for clones that have expanded.

>TRBJ1-1|-|12|-|TRBV7-9
TGTTCCAGCAGCATAACAGAGACTGAAGCTTTCTTT
CSSSITETEAFF
>TRBJ2-2|TRBD2|15|few|TRBV11-2
TGTGCCAGCAGCATTAGCGGGAGGCGCACCGGGGAGCTGTTTTTT
CASSISGRRTGELFF
>TRBJ2-7|-|14|once|TRBV27
TGTGCCAGCAGTTTGGAACAGGGTGGTTACGAGCAGTACTTC
CASSLEQGGYEQYF
>TRBJ2-1|TRBD2|15|-|TRBV4-1
TGCGCCAGCAGCCTTTGGACTAGCGGGGGGTATGAGCAGTTCTTC
CASSLWTSGGYEQFF
>TRBJ2-1|TRBD1|15|-|TRBV6-5
TGTGCCAGCAGTTACTGGGGACAGGGTCGGAATGAGCAGTTCTTC
CASSYWGQGRNEQFF
>TRBJ2-7|-|13|-|TRBV10-1
TGCGCCAGCAGTGCCTCTCCGGAGGGTGAGCAGTACTTC
CASSASPEGEQYF
>TRBJ2-3|TRBD2|16|-|TRBV14
TGTGCCAGCAGCCATACTAGCGGTCTCTTCACAGATACGCAGTATTTT
CASSHTSGLFTDTQYF
>TRBJ1-3|-|12|-|TRBV9
TGTGCCAGCAAAGGAGCTGGAAACACCATATATTTT
CASKGAGNTIYF
>TRBJ2-1|-|15|once|TRBV27
TGTGCCAGCAGTTCTCGGTATAGCTCCTACAATGAGCAGTTCTTC
CASSSRYSSYNEQFF
>TRBJ1-3|-|15|-|TRBV7-3
TGTGCCAGCAGCTTAGGGGGGGACAAGGGAAACACCATATATTTT
CASSLGGDKGNTIYF
>TRBJ1-1|-|13|once|TRBV5-4
TGTGCCAGCAGCTTCGTCAGGGAACCTGAAGCTTTCTTT
CASSFVREPEAFF
>TRBJ1-2|TRBD1|17|-|TRBV28
TGTGCCAGCAGTTTTGGGACAGGGGGCCGAAGGGACTATGGCTACACCTTC
CASSFGTGGRRDYGYTF
>TRBJ2-5|TRBD2|14|-|TRBV2
TGTGCCAGCGGGGGACTAGCGGTCCAAGAGACCCAGTACTTC
CASGGLAVQETQYF
>TRBJ1-1|-|13|-|TRBV7-6
TGTGCCAGCAGCTTGGAGGGGGGGAGTGGAGCTTTCTTT
CASSLEGGSGAFF
>TRBJ1-6|TRBD1|16|-|TRBV19
TGTGCCAGTAGTATAGCCGGGACAGGGGTATTTTCACCCCTCCACTTT
CASSIAGTGVFSPLHF
>TRBJ2-5|-|12|-|TRBV29-1
TGCAGCGACTCCGGGACCGGGGGGACCCAGTACTTC
CSDSGTGGTQYF
>TRBJ2-1|TRBD2|16|-|TRBV7-8
TGTGCCAGCAGCTTCCGATCGGGACTAGCTTCTCGGGAGCAGTTCTTC
CASSFRSGLASREQFF
>TRBJ1-6|TRBD1|16|once|TRBV6-6
TGTGCCAGCAGTTACATGGGACAGGTTGATAATTCCCCCCTCCACTTT
CASSYMGQVDNSPLHF
>TRBJ2-7|TRBD2|13|-|TRBV27
TGTGCCAGCAGTCCCGGACTAGTTGTCGAGCAGTACTTC
CASSPGLVVEQYF
>TRBJ2-3|-|16|-|TRBV7-9
TGTTCCAGCAGCTTAGGAGGAGGGACCATCACAGATACGCAGTATTTT
CSSSLGGGTITDTQYF
>TRBJ1-1|-|12|-|TRBV30
TGTGCCTGGAGCACTAACACCTTTGAAGCTTTCTTT
CAWSTNTFEAFF
>TRBJ1-5|-|11|-|TRBV28
TGTGCCAGCAGTCAACAGGGTCCCCAGCATTTT
CASSQQGPQHF
>TRBJ2-2|TRBD2|16|-|TRBV4-2
TGTGCCAGCAGCCAAGAACCGGGACTAGCGGGGGGGGAGCTGTTTTTT
CASSQEPGLAGGELFF
>TRBJ1-4|-|11|-|TRBV29-1
TGCACCGCAGTAACTAATGAAAAACTGTTTTTT
CTAVTNEKLFF
>TRBJ2-7|-|14|-|TRBV6-1
TGTGCCAGCAGATACCCGGTCCCCAGCGACGAGCAGTACTTC
CASRYPVPSDEQYF
>TRBJ2-7|TRBD2|15|-|TRBV9
TGTGCCAGCAGCCCCCCAGCGGGAGGGTCCTACGAGCAGTACTTC
CASSPPAGGSYEQYF
>TRBJ1-2|-|14|-|TRBV7-2
TGTGCCAGCAGCTTAGCCGGGGGGAGCTATGGCTACACCTTC
CASSLAGGSYGYTF
>TRBJ2-2|TRBD1|16|-|TRBV6-7
TGTGCCAGCAGTGTCTCCGGGACAGGCTCAACCGGGGAGCTGTTTTTT
CASSVSGTGSTGELFF
>TRBJ2-1|TRBD2|13|-|TRBV2
TGTGCCAGCAGACTAGCGGGTCTGAATGAGCAGTTCTTC
CASRLAGLNEQFF
>TRBJ2-7|TRBD2|13|-|TRBV5-6
TGTGCCAGCAAGCCCCGGGGGGGCTACGAGCAGTACTTC
CASKPRGGYEQYF
>TRBJ1-5|-|16|large|TRBV4-1
TGCGCCAGCAGCCAAGATTCTGGACAGCGCGATCAGCCCCAGCATTTT
CASSQDSGQRDQPQHF
>TRBJ1-6|-|10|-|TRBV5-1
TGCGCCAGCGGGGCCTCACCCCTCCACTTT
CASGASPLHF
>TRBJ2-7|-|15|-|TRBV28
TGTGCCAGCAGTTTGGGGGCAGACCTATTCTACGAGCAGTACTTC
CASSLGADLFYEQYF
>TRBJ1-3|TRBD1|14|-|TRBV6-1
TGTGCCAGCAGCCGGACAGGGAAGGTATTGGCCATATATTTT
CASSRTGKVLAIYF
>TRBJ2-1|-|15|-|TRBV4-2
TGTGCCAGCAGCCAAGAGTGGGCTCTTTACAATGAGCAATTCTTC
CASSQEWALYNEQFF
>TRBJ2-1|TRBD1|13|-|TRBV6-6
TGTGCCAGCAAAGGACAGGGCATCAATGAGCAGTTCTTC
CASKGQGINEQFF
>TRBJ2-7|TRBD1|15|-|TRBV19
TGTGCCAGTAGTGTTAACCAGGGGGCTGTCCACGAGCAGTACTTC
CASSVNQGAVHEQYF
>TRBJ1-5|-|16|-|TRBV2
TGTGCCAGCAGTGAAAGGCAGGGGACTAGCAATCAGCCCCAGCATTTT
CASSERQGTSNQPQHF
>TRBJ2-1|TRBD2|14|-|TRBV7-2
TGTGCCAGCACCCCTGGACTAGCGGGGTATGAGCAGTTCTTC
CASTPGLAGYEQFF
>TRBJ1-2|TRBD1|13|-|TRBV5-6
TGTGCCAGCAGTACCACAGGGGGGGGTGGCTACACCTTC
CASSTTGGGGYTF
>TRBJ2-7|-|12|once|TRBV10-3
TGTGCCATCAGTGAGCCGGGCTACGAGCAGTACTTC
CAISEPGYEQYF
>TRBJ1-1|-|15|-|TRBV5-1
TGCGCCAGCAGCTTGGCCTGGGGCTCTGGCACTGAAGCTTTCTTT
CASSLAWGSGTEAFF
>TRBJ2-1|TRBD2|14|-|TRBV2
TGTGCCAGCAACCGACTAGCGGGGGGTAGTGAGCAGTTCTTC
CASNRLAGGSEQFF
>TRBJ1-1|-|14|-|TRBV28
TGTGCCAGCAGTCCCCCGACGGGGGGCTTTGCGGCTTTCTTT
CASSPPTGGFAAFF
>TRBJ2-7|-|16|-|TRBV4-2
TGTGCCAGCAGCCAAGTAGTGGGAGGGGGGGCCTACGAGCAGTACTTC
CASSQVVGGGAYEQYF
>TRBJ1-1|-|13|-|TRBV5-1
TGCGCCAGCAGCCCGGCAGGCGGGAATTGGGCTTTCTTT
CASSPAGGNWAFF
>TRBJ1-3|-|13|-|TRBV29-1
TGCAGCGTTGAAGGAGACAGGGGAAACACCATATATTTT
CSVEGDRGNTIYF
>TRBJ2-7|TRBD2|15|once|TRBV5-1
TGCGCCAGCAGCTCGGGGACTAGCGGCGCCTACGAGCAGTACTTC
CASSSGTSGAYEQYF
>TRBJ1-1|TRBD1|12|once|TRBV7-9
TGTGCCAGCAGCTTAGCCGACAGGGAGGCTTTCTTT
CASSLADREAFF
>TRBJ2-3|-|17|-|TRBV7-9
TGTGCCAGCAGCTCCGAAGGGGGGGGAGGGCCAACAGATACGCAGTATTTT
CASSSEGGGGPTDTQYF
>TRBJ1-1|-|11|few|TRBV6-1
TGTGCCAGCAGACAGAACACTGAAGCTTTCTTT
CASRQNTEAFF
>TRBJ2-7|TRBD2|15|-|TRBV19
TGTGCCAGTAGTATGGATAGCGGGAGTCCGTACGAGCAGTACTTC
CASSMDSGSPYEQYF
>TRBJ1-1|TRBD1|14|few|TRBV27
TGTGCCACCTCCCGACAGGGAAGGGACACTGAAGCTTTCTTT
CATSRQGRDTEAFF
>TRBJ1-6|-|15|-|TRBV27
TGTGCCAGCAGTTTTTCCCCCCCTGGCAATTCACCCCTCCACTTT
CASSFSPPGNSPLHF
>TRBJ2-7|TRBD2|14|few|TRBV7-2
TGTGCCAGCAGCCCAGGGGGGACTAGCGGCGAGCAGTACTTC
CASSPGGTSGEQYF